This T cell receptor beta chain comes out of a study of regulatory T cells in long-lasting Graves disease. Study-wide results and caveats: Favoring TRBV28, TRBJ1-2 and TRBJ2-5 was a feature seen in persistent disease. Sample size, which was small, may have reduced accuracy.

The time point: newly diagnosed GD, antithyroid drugs for less than 3 months. RNA isolated from PBMCs was used to make the TCR library. This clonotype was counted at least ten times. What it recognizes is unknown. Sequencing libraries for TCR beta were prepared with iRepertoire HTBI primers and Arm-PCR of CDR3 regions. TCRdb passed the multiplex PCR reads through MiXCR, listing each CDR3 protein once. The sample has under 800,000 distinct CDR3 sequences; about 15% are singletons. The germline CDR1 and CDR2 sequences are MNHEY and SVGEGT. V was pared by 9 bases and J by 3 bases, with 14 bases between. The CDR3 is 13 amino acids. In addition, the sample was reused for a study of T cells in Graves' hyperthyroidism and ophthalmopathy. Per that paper: Blood held most thyroid clonotypes expanded above 0.001 frequency. Through a model of 13 V-J features, ophthalmopathy was separated from stable hyperthyroidism.

Specimen: peripheral blood mononuclear cells (PBMCs), collected at new diagnosis, from a patient treated with antithyroid drugs. The TCR originated in a woman aged 25 to 39 with Graves disease. The V call is TRBV6-2 or TRBV6-3, the J call TRBJ1-1; D unclear. CDR3 sequence reads: CASPGRPYTEAFF. CDR3 sequence (DNA): TGTGCCAGTCCCGGGCGACCTTACACTGAAGCTTTCTTT.